This entry concerns a single T cell receptor (beta chain). As handled by the study authors: Reference gene primers were amplified, and this amplification served to estimate nucleated cell counts. Here immunoSEQ multiplex PCR was the method, and the copy in TCRdb shows in-frame clones only, minus some. The V and J calls and clone size come from that table; D and trimming were worked out from the DNA. The sample contains about 55,000 clones, under 85% of which appear only once. This entry belongs to a study of blood T cell repertoires in COVID-19. Looking at the study overall: COVID-19 samples, acute and convalescent, were from the United States, Italy and Spain. PBMCs, B-cell-depleted T cells, or T cells were the source of the cDNA or gDNA that made up the material.

The CDR3 is 15 residues long. In germline, CDR1 is SGHNT, CDR2 YYREEE (reference sequence). The ends lost 1 base at V and 3 bases at J; junction bases unmatched: 4. Sequenced material: peripheral blood. This chain uses TRBV5-4 with TRBJ2-1, with 7 nucleotides matching TRBD2. The receptor comes from a woman aged 60 to 75 with acute or convalescent COVID-19. The CDR3 DNA sequence: TGTGCCAGCAGCTTGTACAGCGGGGACTACAATGAGCAGTTCTTC. Protein sequence: CASSLYSGDYNEQFF. Supplemented by reference TRBV5-4 and TRBJ2-1, the full variable domain reads ETGVTQSPTHLIKTRGQQVTLRCSSQSGHNTVSWYQQALGQGPQFIFQYYREEENGRGNFPPRFSGLQFPNYSSELNVNALELDDSALYLCASSLYSGDYNEQFFGPGTRLTVL.